The entry that follows covers one T cell receptor beta chain sequence. The CDR3 has 13 residues. Germline V gene lookup returns CDR1 LGHNA and CDR2 YSLEER. The ends lost 2 bases at V and 8 bases at J; junction bases unmatched: 4. The data originate from a study of blood T cell repertoires in COVID-19. In the study overall: Material from acute and convalescent COVID-19 was sourced from the United States, Italy and Spain. The cDNA or gDNA used as material had been derived from T cells, B-cell-depleted T cells, or PBMCs.

In the original workflow: By means of reference gene primer amplification, nucleated cell counts were estimated. Assay used: immunoSEQ multiplex PCR; TCRdb lists only in-frame clones, some missing. Clone size and V and J calls were adopted from that table, with D and trimming inferred from the DNA. The table shows about 190,000 clones, with roughly 80% occurring only once. The sequence was obtained from a man aged 50-60 years who had recovered from COVID-19. Sequencing was performed on peripheral blood. The V and J genes are TRBV4-3 and TRBJ1-1, with 8 bases identical to TRBD1. CDR3 nucleotide sequence: TGCGCCAGCAGCCAAACGACAGGGGCCGAAGCTTTCTTT. This gives the protein CASSQTTGAEAFF.